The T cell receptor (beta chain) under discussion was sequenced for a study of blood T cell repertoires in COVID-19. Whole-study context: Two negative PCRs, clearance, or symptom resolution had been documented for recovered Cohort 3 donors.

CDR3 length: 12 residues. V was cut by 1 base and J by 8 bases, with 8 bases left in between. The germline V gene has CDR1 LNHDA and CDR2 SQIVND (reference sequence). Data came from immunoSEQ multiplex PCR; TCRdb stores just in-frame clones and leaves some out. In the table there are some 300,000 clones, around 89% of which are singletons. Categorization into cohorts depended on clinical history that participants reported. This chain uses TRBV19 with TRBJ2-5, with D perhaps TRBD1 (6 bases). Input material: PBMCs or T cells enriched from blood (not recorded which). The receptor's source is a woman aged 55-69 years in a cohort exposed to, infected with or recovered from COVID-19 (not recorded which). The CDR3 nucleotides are TGTGCCAGTAGTATAGCACAGGGCACCCAGTACTTC. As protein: CASSIAQGTQYF.